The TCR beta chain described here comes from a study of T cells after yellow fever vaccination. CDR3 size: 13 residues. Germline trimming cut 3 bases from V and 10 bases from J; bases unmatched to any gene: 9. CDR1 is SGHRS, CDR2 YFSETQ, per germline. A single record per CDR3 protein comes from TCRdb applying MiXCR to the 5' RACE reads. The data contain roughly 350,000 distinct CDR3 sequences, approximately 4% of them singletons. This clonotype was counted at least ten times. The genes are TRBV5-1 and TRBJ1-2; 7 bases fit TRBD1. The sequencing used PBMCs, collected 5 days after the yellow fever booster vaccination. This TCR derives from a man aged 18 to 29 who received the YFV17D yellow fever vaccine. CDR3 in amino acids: CASSSSRDSLYTF. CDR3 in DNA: TGCGCCAGCAGCTCGTCCCGGGACAGTCTCTACACCTTC.